Below, 7 T cell receptor beta chains from the same sample are listed, as sequenced in a study of cytomegalovirus exposure and HLA in healthy donors. The PCR contained 60 Vbeta and 13 Jbeta primers. The protocol was immunoSEQ multiplex PCR, while the TCRdb copy is restricted to in-frame clones and leaves out a portion. The sample records under 200,000 clones, roughly four fifths being singletons. Source material: PBMCs. Receptors were obtained from a woman in her forties or fifties in good health and CMV-seropositive.

The genes are TRBV5-1 and TRBJ1-2; TRBD1 matches 7 bases. From germline, CDR1 is SGHRS and CDR2 YFSETQ. The V and J ends lost 1 base and 4 bases, in that order; junction bases with no gene match: 7. This CDR3 contains 15 residues. The CDR3 DNA follows: TGCGCCAGCAGCTTGCTAGGGGGCGGAGGCTATGGCTACACCTTC. Protein: CASSLLGGGGYGYTF.

The V and J genes are TRBV7-3 and TRBJ2-5; D not certain. Germline assignment: CDR1 SGHTA and CDR2 FQGTGA. The CDR3 consists of 16 residues. Trimming left V 1 base short and J 1 base short, with 13 bases between. The CDR3 bases are TGTGCCAGCAGCTTAAAGGCTAGAGGCGGCCAAGAGACCCAGTACTTC. The encoded protein is CASSLKARGGQETQYF.

The rearrangement uses TRBV23-1 and TRBJ2-1, with 8 bases lining up with TRBD2. Being an ORF, TRBV23-1 has a function that is uncertain. V shed 8 bases, J shed 14 bases, and the junction held 8 bases outside the gene matches. There are 11 residues in the CDR3. The chain's CDR3 is CASPPGGGKFF. In DNA, the CDR3 is TGCGCCAGCCCGCCGGGGGGGGGCAAGTTCTTC.

This chain links TRBV4-1 with TRBJ1-1, with D tentatively TRBD1 (5 bases). Germline V lookup: CDR1 MGHRA, CDR2 YSYEKL. V was clipped by 3 bases and J by 7 bases, with 15 bases between them. This CDR3 is built from 14 residues. The CDR3 protein is CASSQAAGPLEAFF. The DNA of the CDR3 is TGCGCCAGCAGCCAGGCCGCAGGGCCCCTTGAAGCTTTCTTT.

V gene TRBV9 combines with J gene TRBJ1-2; D not certain. Germline CDR1 and CDR2: SGDLS and YYNGEE. Trimming pared 2 bases from V and 0 bases from J, leaving 5 bases between. The CDR3 is 13 residues long. The chain's CDR3 is CASSVASNYGYTF. The DNA of the CDR3 is TGTGCCAGCAGCGTGGCCTCTAACTATGGCTACACCTTC.

The V call is TRBV2, the J call TRBJ1-2, with 7 bases that match TRBD1. Germline V gene lookup returns CDR1 SNHLY and CDR2 FYNNEI. CDR3 length: 12 amino acids. V was pared by 7 bases and J by 5 bases, with 4 bases of the junction left unmatched. CDR3 DNA: TGTGCCAGCACTGGGGACAGTTATGGCTACACCTTC. Translating gives CASTGDSYGYTF. The complete variable domain, with remaining parts taken from reference TRBV2 and TRBJ1-2, reads EPEVTQTPSHQVTQMGQEVILRCVPISNHLYFYWYRQILGQKVEFLVSFYNNEISEKSEIFDDQFSVERPDGSNFTLKIRSTKLEDSAMYFCASTGDSYGYTFGSGTRLTVV.

This clone came up a few times. The V gene is TRBV14, the J gene TRBJ1-1, with no clear D. Per germline, CDR1 SGHDN and CDR2 FVKESK. The V end was cut by 5 bases, the J end by 3 bases, with 16 bases between. The CDR3 is 15 residues long. CDR3 residues: CASSRLGTLDTEAFF. CDR3 sequence (DNA): TGTGCCAGCAGCAGACTAGGAACACTCGACACTGAAGCTTTCTTT. Filled out from reference TRBV14 and TRBJ1-1, the complete variable domain reads EAGVTQFPSHSVIEKGQTVTLRCDPISGHDNLYWYRRVMGKEIKFLLHFVKESKQDESGMPNNRFLAERTGGTYSTLKVQPAELEDSGVYFCASSRLGTLDTEAFFGQGTRLTVV.